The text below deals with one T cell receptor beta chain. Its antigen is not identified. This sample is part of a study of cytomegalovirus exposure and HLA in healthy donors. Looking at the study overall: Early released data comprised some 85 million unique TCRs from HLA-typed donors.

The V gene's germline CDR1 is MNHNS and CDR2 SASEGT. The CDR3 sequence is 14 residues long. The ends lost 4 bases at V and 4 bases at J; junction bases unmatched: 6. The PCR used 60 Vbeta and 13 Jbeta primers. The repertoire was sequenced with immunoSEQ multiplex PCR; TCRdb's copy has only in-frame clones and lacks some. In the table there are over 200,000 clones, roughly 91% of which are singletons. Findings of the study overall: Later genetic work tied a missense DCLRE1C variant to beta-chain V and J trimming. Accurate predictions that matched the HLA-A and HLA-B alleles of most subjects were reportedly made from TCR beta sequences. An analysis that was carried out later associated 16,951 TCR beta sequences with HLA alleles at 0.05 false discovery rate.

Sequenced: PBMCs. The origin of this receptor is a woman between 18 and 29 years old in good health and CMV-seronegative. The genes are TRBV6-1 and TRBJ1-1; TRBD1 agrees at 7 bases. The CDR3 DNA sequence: TGTGCCAGCAGTGTGACAGGGAGAAGCACTGAAGCTTTCTTT. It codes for CASSVTGRSTEAFF.